These T cell receptor beta chains were read from a single sample in a study of cytomegalovirus exposure and HLA in healthy donors. Only in-frame clones appear in the TCRdb table, and some are missing; sequencing was by immunoSEQ multiplex PCR. The sample contains more than 100,000 clones, around three fifths of which appear only once. The material sequenced was PBMCs. The source is a woman in her thirties or forties in good health and CMV-seronegative. Each CDR3 is given with its conserved first and last residue. Each record gives: J gene, clone size, V gene, CDR3 protein. Rows give clone size only sometimes, using once, few, many, or a class for an expanded clone.

J gene: TRBJ2-7; clone size: -; V gene: TRBV30; CDR3 protein: CAWIRDRPYEQYF
J gene: TRBJ2-7; clone size: few; V gene: TRBV7-9; CDR3 protein: CASQGISYEQYF
J gene: TRBJ1-5; clone size: few; V gene: TRBV2; CDR3 protein: CASKREINQPQHF
J gene: TRBJ1-2; clone size: -; V gene: TRBV29-1; CDR3 protein: CSVVHLGQIYGYTF
J gene: TRBJ1-4; clone size: medium-sized; V gene: TRBV28; CDR3 protein: CASSLTGNHEKLFF
J gene: TRBJ1-2; clone size: -; V gene: TRBV29-1; CDR3 protein: CSVSSGTANYGYTF
J gene: TRBJ1-2; clone size: -; V gene: TRBV28; CDR3 protein: CASSLWPATNYGYTF
J gene: TRBJ2-2; clone size: -; V gene: TRBV30; CDR3 protein: CAWNPGQGLHGELFF
J gene: TRBJ1-2; clone size: -; V gene: TRBV29-1; CDR3 protein: CSGRDRSGGGYTF
J gene: TRBJ1-1; clone size: -; V gene: TRBV19; CDR3 protein: CASSIGFSGEAFF
J gene: TRBJ1-1; clone size: -; V gene: TRBV27; CDR3 protein: CASSPGGENTEAFF
J gene: TRBJ2-5; clone size: -; V gene: TRBV9; CDR3 protein: CASSVGAGRTQETQYF
J gene: TRBJ1-2; clone size: -; V gene: TRBV4-1; CDR3 protein: CASSQGFYQGAEGYTF
J gene: TRBJ2-5; clone size: -; V gene: TRBV11-2; CDR3 protein: CASSLWVGLGETQYF
J gene: TRBJ2-3; clone size: few; V gene: TRBV19; CDR3 protein: CASSIMDSTDTQYF
J gene: TRBJ1-1; clone size: -; V gene: TRBV7-9; CDR3 protein: CASSFGTGRTEAFF
J gene: TRBJ2-7; clone size: -; V gene: TRBV4-2; CDR3 protein: CASSQAAGEFLYEQYF